A selection of T cell receptor beta chains follows, all from one sample in a study of cytomegalovirus exposure and HLA in healthy donors. Assay: immunoSEQ multiplex PCR; the TCRdb copy retains only in-frame clones and omits some. The profile shows 55,000 to 80,000 clones, approximately 70% of them singletons. The sequenced sample consisted of PBMCs. The receptors stem from a man between 40 and 49 years old in good health and CMV-seropositive. Both conserved end residues are part of each CDR3. Fields, in order: D gene, CDR3 length, J gene, clone size, V gene, CDR3 DNA, CDR3 protein. A D gene is named only where the DNA matches it firmly. The size of a clone is reported for some rows only, either as once, few or many, or as a class for expanded clones.

. 15 TRBJ1-3 few TRBV28 TGTGCCAGCAGCTCGGGAGGGGGCTCTGGAAACACCATATATTTT CASSSGGGSGNTIYF
. 12 TRBJ1-3 . TRBV7-8 TGTGCCAGCAGCTTAAGCGGAAACACCATATATTTT CASSLSGNTIYF
. 13 TRBJ2-2 few TRBV7-8 TGTGCCAGCACCCCCGGGTCTTCCGGGGAGCTGTTTTTT CASTPGSSGELFF
TRBD1 14 TRBJ1-5 . TRBV30 TGTGCCTGGAACCCGGGGACAGCCTCGGGGGCCCAGCATTTT CAWNPGTASGAQHF
TRBD1 16 TRBJ2-7 . TRBV5-1 TGCGCCACCACTTTATCAGTGGGACAGGGAGAACACGAGCAGTACTTC CATTLSVGQGEHEQYF
. 14 TRBJ2-2 . TRBV30 TGTGCCTGGAGACCAATACACGAGACAGGGGAGCTGTTTTTT CAWRPIHETGELFF
TRBD1 14 TRBJ1-3 once TRBV27 TGTGCCAGCAGTAAGGGACAGATGGGAAACACCATATATTTT CASSKGQMGNTIYF
. 16 TRBJ2-7 few TRBV5-1 TGCGCCAGCAGCTTGGATCGGGGGGCGGTCTCCTACGAGCAGTACTTC CASSLDRGAVSYEQYF
TRBD2 15 TRBJ2-5 few TRBV9 TGTGCCAGCAGCCAGGGACTAGAAACGATCGAGACCCAGTACTTC CASSQGLETIETQYF
TRBD1 16 TRBJ2-5 . TRBV4-3 TGCGCCAGCAGCCAACGACAGGGGACTGTGGGAGAGACCCAGTACTTC CASSQRQGTVGETQYF
TRBD1 12 TRBJ2-4 . TRBV11-2 TGTGCCAGCAGGGGACAGGGGAACATTCAGTACTTC CASRGQGNIQYF
. 12 TRBJ2-5 . TRBV4-1 TGCGCCAGCAGCCAAGATCGCCGACAGAAGTACTTC CASSQDRRQKYF
. 12 TRBJ2-3 . TRBV7-2 TGTGCCAGCAGCCCCTTCACAGATACGCAGTATTTT CASSPFTDTQYF
TRBD1 13 TRBJ2-1 . TRBV9 TGTGCCAGCAGCGCGGGGACAGAAAATGAGCAGTTCTTC CASSAGTENEQFF
. 15 TRBJ2-3 few TRBV6-5 TGTGCCAGCAGTTCCGTTCCAGGCGGGCGCGATACGCAGTATTTT CASSSVPGGRDTQYF
. 14 TRBJ2-5 . TRBV29-1 TGCAGCGTTGAAGTTGCGACACAGGGAGAGACCCAGTACTTC CSVEVATQGETQYF
. 15 TRBJ1-5 once TRBV7-2 TGTGCCAGCAGCTTAGAAGTCGTCCAGGGTAGGCCCCAGCATTTT CASSLEVVQGRPQHF
. 14 TRBJ1-2 . TRBV5-6 TGTGCCAGCATGGGAGGGGGTTCCGGTGGCGGCTACACCTTC CASMGGGSGGGYTF
TRBD2 16 TRBJ2-3 . TRBV19 TGTGCCAGTAGTAAACTAGCGGGGGGAACTACAGATACGCAGTATTTT CASSKLAGGTTDTQYF
. 18 TRBJ2-7 . TRBV7-5 TGTGCCAGAAGCGACGGAGGGACTAGCGGGGGCCGGGGCTACGAGCAGTACTTC CARSDGGTSGGRGYEQYF
. 13 TRBJ1-2 few TRBV18 TGTGCCAGCTCACCTGCCTCCAGCGATGGCTACACCTTC CASSPASSDGYTF
. 13 TRBJ1-4 few TRBV2 TGTGCCAGCAGTGGCCAGGTGCTTGAAAAACTGTTTTTT CASSGQVLEKLFF
. 13 TRBJ2-7 . TRBV5-5 TGTGCCAGCAGCCTCCAGCCAGGGCTCGAGCAGTACTTC CASSLQPGLEQYF
. 16 TRBJ2-7 . TRBV4-3 TGCGCCAGCAGCCAAAGTGGCTCGGGATCCTACTACGAGCAGTACTTC CASSQSGSGSYYEQYF
TRBD1 15 TRBJ1-2 . TRBV9 TGTGCCAGCAGCGAGGGGACAGCAGCAATCTATGGCTACACCTTC CASSEGTAAIYGYTF
TRBD1 14 TRBJ1-1 few TRBV12-5 TGTGCTAGTGGTCACGGACAGGAGAACACTGAAGCTTTCTTT CASGHGQENTEAFF
. 14 TRBJ2-3 . TRBV11-1 TGTGCCAGCAGCTTAGATCCCACAGACACTACGCAGTATTTT CASSLDPTDTTQYF
. 13 TRBJ1-4 . TRBV30 TGTGCCTGTAGAGCTGCAACTAATGAAAAACTGTTTTTT CACRAATNEKLFF
TRBD2 17 TRBJ2-6 . TRBV4-2 TGTGCCAGCAGCCAGATAGCGGGGGGCTCTGGGGCCAACGTCCTGACTTTC CASSQIAGGSGANVLTF
. 14 TRBJ1-2 . TRBV23-1 TGCGCCAGCAGTCCCCGAGGAACTGGTGAAGGCTACACCTTC CASSPRGTGEGYTF
TRBD1 12 TRBJ1-4 . TRBV30 TGTGCCTGGGGACAGGGTAGTGAAAAACTGTTTTTT CAWGQGSEKLFF
. 13 TRBJ1-3 . TRBV18 TGTGCCAGCTCACCAAACAGGGGAAACACCATATATTTT CASSPNRGNTIYF
. 16 TRBJ2-7 . TRBV4-1 TGCGCCAGCAGCCTAGGTCTGGTGACTAGCTCCTACGAGCAGTACTTC CASSLGLVTSSYEQYF
TRBD1 16 TRBJ1-1 . TRBV11-2 TGTGCCAGCAGCTCAGCCCTGGACAGGGGAGACACTGAAGCTTTCTTT CASSSALDRGDTEAFF
. 12 TRBJ2-7 . TRBV6-1 TGTGCCAGCGGGGGCCTGCGGCACGAGCAGTACTTC CASGGLRHEQYF
TRBD1 14 TRBJ1-5 . TRBV4-1 TGCGCCAGCAGCCAAGAGAGGGGGCTTCAGCCCCAGCATTTT CASSQERGLQPQHF
. 18 TRBJ2-2 . TRBV1 TGCACCAGCAGCCAACCCAGGCTGGCGGGGGTGGACACCGGGGAGCTGTTTTTT CTSSQPRLAGVDTGELFF
. 15 TRBJ2-5 few TRBV2 TGTGCCACACAATCAGGACATTTTGATCTAGAGACCCAGTACTTC CATQSGHFDLETQYF
. 14 TRBJ1-1 . TRBV2 TGTGCCAGCAGAGCGACAGGCGAGACCACTGAAGCTTTCTTT CASRATGETTEAFF
TRBD1 15 TRBJ2-5 . TRBV19 TGTGCCAGTAGCCACGGGACAGCCGCCCAAGAGACCCAGTACTTC CASSHGTAAQETQYF
. 15 TRBJ1-3 . TRBV7-3 TGTGCCAGCAGCTTAACCTCAGGGCCCGGAAACACCATATATTTT CASSLTSGPGNTIYF
TRBD2 15 TRBJ2-7 . TRBV4-2 TGTGCCAGCAGCCAAGGACTAGCGGGGACCTACGAGCAGTACTTC CASSQGLAGTYEQYF
TRBD2 16 TRBJ2-3 . TRBV5-1 TGCGCCAGCAGCTTGGCCGGAACTAGCGTACCGGGAACGCAGTATTTT CASSLAGTSVPGTQYF
TRBD1 14 TRBJ1-1 . TRBV6-5 TGTGCCAGCAGTTCCGGGACAGGGAGGACTGAAGCTTTCTTT CASSSGTGRTEAFF
. 12 TRBJ2-7 few TRBV4-1 TGCGCCAGCAGCCAAGATTTGAGCGAGCAGTACTTC CASSQDLSEQYF
TRBD1 16 TRBJ1-1 few TRBV2 TGTGCCAGCGGAGGTGACAGGGGGCACCTGAACACTGAAGCTTTCTTT CASGGDRGHLNTEAFF
TRBD1 16 TRBJ2-7 medium-sized TRBV27 TGTGCCAGCAGTTTCGGACCCCCGGGACAGAGCTACGAGCAGTACTTC CASSFGPPGQSYEQYF
. 13 TRBJ2-3 . TRBV28 TGTGCCAGCAGTTTACAGGGTTCAGATACGCAGTATTTT CASSLQGSDTQYF
TRBD1 16 TRBJ1-1 . TRBV11-3 TGTGCCAGCAGCTTAGAACGGGGACAGCTGAACACTGAAGCTTTCTTT CASSLERGQLNTEAFF
. 17 TRBJ2-3 few TRBV15 TGTGCCACCAGCAGAGATGGTTTGAGCGGACGCCCCGGTACGCAGTATTTT CATSRDGLSGRPGTQYF
. 15 TRBJ2-2 . TRBV5-1 TGCGCCAGCAGCTTGGAAGGGGGAAGGACCGGGGAGCTGTTTTTT CASSLEGGRTGELFF
. 11 TRBJ2-3 . TRBV25-1 TGTGCCAGCAGTTACGGGTATACGCAGTATTTT CASSYGYTQYF
. 13 TRBJ2-5 . TRBV18 TGTGCCAGCTCACCAAACATGGAAGAGACCCAGTACTTC CASSPNMEETQYF